Only a few counts were recorded for the clone carrying this T cell receptor (beta chain). The antigen remains unidentified. The sample has other DNA sequences that encode this CDR3 too. This record belongs to a study of a mutant IDH1 vaccine in newly diagnosed glioma. Study summary: Vaccines were begun 4-6 weeks after radiotherapy alone, or with temozolomide cycles. Regarding the study as a whole: Patients showed vaccine-induced immune responses at a rate of 80% to 95%.

Generated by immunoSEQ multiplex PCR, the TCRdb table keeps only in-frame clones and is missing some. The sample records over 75,000 clones, about 81% being singletons. Time point of the sample: week 47, end of study. Vaccination used 300 ug of mutant IDH1 20-mer peptide per dose, with topical imiquimod. The CDR3 loop spans 13 amino acids. Trimming removed 6 bases from V and 1 base from J, with 12 bases in between. Germline-derived CDR1 and CDR2 are SQVTM and ANQGSEA. The chain joins TRBV29-1 to TRBJ2-5; maybe TRBD1 (6 bases). The source is a middle-aged man with glioma. The sample was PBMCs, taken from a glioma patient whose treatment included an IDH1 peptide vaccine. The CDR3 nucleotides are TGCAGCGTCGGCGACAGGTTCCAAGAGACCCAGTACTTC. Residues: CSVGDRFQETQYF.